This T cell receptor beta chain was captured in a study of blood T cell repertoires in COVID-19 (TCRdb year 2020). For the wider study: Samples covering the acute and convalescent phases of COVID-19 were provided by collaborators in the United States, Italy and Spain. Deeply sampled blood TCRbeta repertoires from subjects exposed to, actively infected with, or recovered from COVID-19 were included in the dataset. The material from the prospective study consisted of cDNA or gDNA derived from T cells, B-cell-depleted T cells, or PBMCs. Nearly every sample came with metadata listing a de-identified subject ID, COVID-19 status, age in years and sex. The samples were drawn from two sources: the first 160 participants of the ongoing ImmuneRACE study, and 950 to 1,500 subjects contributed by 6 global collaborators. The repertoires were released in a freely available public database intended as a resource for research on the immune response to SARS-CoV-2. HLA class I and class II types, where available, came from metadata supplied by the sample provider rather than from assay-based typing. Beyond this particular receptor, the publication reports: How much clinical and demographic metadata was included differed by source and by participant, and the metadata was provided uncurated.

TCRbeta CDR3 regions were amplified from genomic DNA by means of the immunoSEQ Assay, a bias-controlled multiplex PCR. In the authors' own workflow: Within the assay, amplification of reference gene primers was used to estimate how many nucleated cells each sample contained. To quantify the absolute abundance of each unique TCRbeta CDR3 rearrangement, sequence reads were collapsed and filtered. For each sample, productive Simpson clonality was calculated as the square root of Simpson's diversity index across productive rearrangements. TCRdb carries this immuneACCESS record with in-frame sequences only. Its versions omit some clonotypes, under half of them owing to an unresolved V gene in the studies checked, with the rest unexplained. V and J calls and clone size follow that table, whereas D and trimming were derived from the DNA. The sample includes about 280,000 clones, with roughly 85% observed a single time. The leading ten clones occupy around 10% of the sample.

Another Seattle source contributed samples from volunteer blood donors who had recovered from COVID-19. Each collaborating institution followed its own protocols to collect whole blood in K2EDTA tubes. Collaborator samples were shipped for TCRbeta analysis as frozen whole blood, isolated PBMCs, or DNA extracted from either sample type. V lost 4 bases and J lost 9 bases, and the count of bases not matched to a germline gene is 5. There are 12 amino acids in the CDR3, from cysteine to phenylalanine inclusive. The kept DNA is CDR3 alone, 36 bases in frame from the first base. CDR1 and CDR2 are read off the germline V gene as SQVTM and ANQGSEA. Comment on this clone: Its antigen remains unidentified. Base qualities are not recorded, but no much larger clone differs from it by a single base.

Rearrangement joined TRBV29-1 to TRBJ2-1, with 8 bases matching TRBD2. Sample: peripheral blood. This clonotype originated in a woman in her 50s who had recovered from COVID-19. The DNA is TGCAGCGTTGGGTCCGGGGGGGGTGAGCAGTTCTTC. This yields the protein CSVGSGGGEQFF.